What follows describes a single T cell receptor beta chain. A few counts support this clonotype. Its target antigen remains unknown. Base qualities are not recorded, but no much larger clone differs from it by a single base. These data come from a study of response to subunit inactivated influenza vaccine listed by TCRdb under 2018. For the wider study: Deep quantitative T cell receptor repertoire profiling was used in the study to track responses to a trivalent subunit inactivated influenza vaccine.

Libraries were built with RT-PCR. TCRdb lists the instrument as Illumina HiSeq 2500. TCRdb ran its own pipeline on the public reads, namely fastp trimming at Q25 and MiXCR clone calling, and kept in-frame beta chains. Duplicate CDR3 protein sequences are folded into a single record with the most common DNA and genes. The sample profile shows 540,000 or so distinct CDR3 sequences; over 10% of them were found once. The ten largest account for around 13% of the sample. Results and caveats for the whole study, not just this receptor: It was suggested by the authors that each seasonal influenza vaccination may recruit only a limited number of new T cells.

The time point label for this specimen denotes: around 47 days after influenza vaccine administration. The receptor was isolated from a man aged 45-65 years who received an inactivated influenza vaccine. Donor details come from another sample of the same person, matched by shared clones. Sequencing used PBMCs from blood, obtained roughly 46 days after vaccination.

The CDR3 sequence is CASSSPSYLATQYF. The nucleotide sequence reads as follows: TGTGCCAGCAGTTCCCCCTCTTACTTGGCTACGCAGTATTTT. The rearrangement joined TRBV6-5 to TRBJ2-3; the D gene cannot be named for sure. CDR1 and CDR2 are drawn from the germline V gene: MNHEY, SVGAGI. V loses 4 bases, J loses 8 bases, and the germline ends lie 16 bases apart. The CDR3 spans 14 residues, from the cysteine through the phenylalanine. Just the 42-base CDR3 DNA is kept, in frame starting at base 1.